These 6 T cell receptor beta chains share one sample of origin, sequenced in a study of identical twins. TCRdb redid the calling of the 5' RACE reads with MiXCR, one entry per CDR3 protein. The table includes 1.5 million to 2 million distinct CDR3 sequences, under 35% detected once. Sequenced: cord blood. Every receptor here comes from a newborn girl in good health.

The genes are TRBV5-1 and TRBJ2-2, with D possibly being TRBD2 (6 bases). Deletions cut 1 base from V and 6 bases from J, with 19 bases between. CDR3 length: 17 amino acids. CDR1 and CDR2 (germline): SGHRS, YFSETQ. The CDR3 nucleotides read TGCGCCAGCAGCTTGCAGGCCAGGACTATTAATCCCGGGGAGCTGTTTTTT. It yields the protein CASSLQARTINPGELFF.

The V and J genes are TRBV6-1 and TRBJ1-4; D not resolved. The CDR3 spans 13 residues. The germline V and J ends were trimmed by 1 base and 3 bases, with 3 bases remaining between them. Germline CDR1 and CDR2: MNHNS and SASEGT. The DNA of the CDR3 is TGTGCCAGCAGTGAAGTTGCTAATGAAAAACTGTTTTTT. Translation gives CASSEVANEKLFF.

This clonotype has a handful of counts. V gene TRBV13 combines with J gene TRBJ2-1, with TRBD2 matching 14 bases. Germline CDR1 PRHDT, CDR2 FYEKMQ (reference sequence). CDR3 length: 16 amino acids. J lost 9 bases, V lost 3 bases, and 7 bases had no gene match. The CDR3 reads CASSFRTSGRRGEQFF. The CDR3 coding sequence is TGTGCCAGCAGCTTCAGGACTAGCGGGAGGAGGGGTGAGCAGTTCTTC.

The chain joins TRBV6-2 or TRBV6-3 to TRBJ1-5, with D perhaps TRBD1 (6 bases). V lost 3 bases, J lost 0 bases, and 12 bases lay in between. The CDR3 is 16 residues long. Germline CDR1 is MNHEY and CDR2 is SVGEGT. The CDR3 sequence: CASSYAGQYSNQPQHF. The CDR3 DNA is TGTGCCAGCAGTTATGCCGGACAGTATAGCAATCAGCCCCAGCATTTT.

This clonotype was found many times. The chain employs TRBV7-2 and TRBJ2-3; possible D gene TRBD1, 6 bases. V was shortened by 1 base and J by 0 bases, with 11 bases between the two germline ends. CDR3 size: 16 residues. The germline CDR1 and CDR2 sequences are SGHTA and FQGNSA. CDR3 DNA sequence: TGTGCCAGCAGCTTAGATAGCAGGGGAAGCACAGATACGCAGTATTTT. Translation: CASSLDSRGSTDTQYF.

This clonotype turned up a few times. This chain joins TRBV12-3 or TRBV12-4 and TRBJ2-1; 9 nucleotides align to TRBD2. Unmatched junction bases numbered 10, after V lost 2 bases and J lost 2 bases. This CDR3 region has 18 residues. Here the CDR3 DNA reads TGTGCCAGCAGTTTATCTTTCCTAGCGGGAATCCCCTACAATGAGCAGTTCTTC. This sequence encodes CASSLSFLAGIPYNEQFF.